The 27 T cell receptor beta chains listed next were all sequenced from one sample in a study of CD4 T cells in relation to SARS-CoV-2 and coronaviruses. No antigen is known for these receptors. The unexposed donors gave CD4+ T cells in 2011-2018, prior to COVID-19. CD4+ T cells were isolated from the cells after roughly 11 days of culture. TCRdb's copy holds only in-frame clones and misses some; the assay was immunoSEQ multiplex PCR. The sample lists about 21,000 clones, just under 75% occurring once. Material for sequencing was CD4+ T cells from PBMCs, cultured in vitro. The origin of the receptors is a human donor in good health.

The chain uses TRBV5-1 and TRBJ1-4; tentatively, D is TRBD1 (6 bases). Germline V CDR1 and CDR2: SGHRS, YFSETQ. CDR3 size: 14 residues. V lost 3 bases, J lost 3 bases, and 9 bases lay in between. As DNA, the CDR3 is TGCGCCAGCAGCTCAGGGGAGGCTAATGAAAAACTGTTTTTT. Translating it yields CASSSGEANEKLFF.

The chain couples TRBV6-2 or TRBV6-3 to TRBJ1-1, with D possibly matching TRBD1 (5 bases). Trimming pared 5 bases from V and 5 bases from J, leaving 9 bases between. CDR3 size: 12 residues. Per the germline V gene, CDR1 is MNHEY and CDR2 is SVGEGT. CDR3 nucleotide sequence: TGTGCCAGCAGTATGGGGGGGACTGAAGCTTTCTTT. Translated, it gives CASSMGGTEAFF.

This clone showed up just a few times. The sample contains more than one DNA sequence encoding this CDR3. The chain is built from TRBV7-9 and TRBJ1-2; the D is unclear. The V end lost 0 bases, the J end lost 2 bases, and 7 bases lay between the germline ends. Looked up from germline, CDR1 is SEHNR and CDR2 is FQNEAQ (reference sequence). The CDR3 totals 14 residues. The CDR3 DNA follows: TGTGCCAGCAGCTTAGCCAGTGGGAACTATGGCTACACCTTC. It codes for CASSLASGNYGYTF.

The chain links TRBV9 to TRBJ2-3; D uncertain. The length of the CDR3 is 15 residues. Germline V gene data show CDR1 as SGDLS and CDR2 as YYNGEE. Deletions cut 4 bases from V and 6 bases from J, with 18 bases between. This CDR3 reads CASSQTLGRWDTQYF. For the CDR3, the DNA is TGTGCCAGCAGCCAAACCCTGGGCCGTTGGGATACGCAGTATTTT.

This clone was counted once. This chain uses TRBV9 with TRBJ2-1; a weak D match, TRBD1 (6 bases). The CDR3 is made up of 17 amino acids. Trimming took off 3 bases at V and 4 bases at J, with 20 bases between the two ends. Germline CDR1 reads SGDLS; CDR2 reads YYNGEE. CDR3 amino acids: CASSASPHRARYNEQFF. The CDR3 DNA reads TGTGCCAGCAGCGCTTCCCCCCACAGGGCAAGATACAATGAGCAGTTCTTC.

The chain joins TRBV5-4 to TRBJ2-3, with D unclear. The length of the CDR3 is 14 residues. CDR1 and CDR2 from the germline V gene are SGHNT and YYREEE (reference sequence). V lost 4 bases, J lost 2 bases, and 11 bases lay in between. The CDR3 DNA follows: TGTGCCAGCAGCCCCGACCTCGTCACAGATACGCAGTATTTT. Protein sequence: CASSPDLVTDTQYF.

V and J are TRBV9 and TRBJ2-7, with D perhaps matching TRBD1 or TRBD2 (5 bases each). V lost 4 bases to trimming and J lost 0 bases, with 20 bases between them. CDR1 and CDR2 (germline): SGDLS, YYNGEE. The CDR3 has 17 amino acids. This CDR3 is CASSPRGGHKDSYEQYF. In DNA form, the CDR3 reads TGTGCCAGCAGCCCCCGAGGAGGACATAAAGACTCCTACGAGCAGTACTTC.

This sequence joins TRBV10-2 and TRBJ1-1, with D unresolved. The CDR3 is 13 residues long. The V end was cut by 3 bases, the J end by 2 bases, with 7 bases between. CDR1 is WSHSY and CDR2 is SAAADI in the germline V gene. The CDR3 DNA reads as TGCGCCAGCAGTGAAGAGCCCAACACTGAAGCTTTCTTT. Translated, it gives CASSEEPNTEAFF.

CDR3 nucleotide sequence: TGTGCCAGCAGCCGCGAAGGGGCTCCAGCGCAGTATTTT. Its translation: CASSREGAPAQYF. The J gene is TRBJ2-3, the V gene TRBV12-3 or TRBV12-4; weak D call: TRBD1 (5 bases). V shed 6 bases and J shed 10 bases, with 17 bases lying between them. The CDR3 runs to 13 residues.

This chain connects TRBV28 to TRBJ2-5, with D tentatively TRBD2 (6 bases). Trimming cost V 9 bases and J 1 base, with 12 bases left between them. The CDR3 sequence is 13 residues long. Germline values: CDR1 MDHEN, CDR2 SYDVKM. DNA for the CDR3: TGTGCCAGTTGGGGGGAAGGCCAAGAGACCCAGTACTTC. As protein: CASWGEGQETQYF.

This chain links TRBV30 with TRBJ2-1; D gene unclear. Per germline, CDR1 GTSNPN and CDR2 SVGIG (reference sequence). The CDR3 has 12 residues. V gave up 0 bases and J gave up 14 bases, with 14 bases separating them. CDR3 DNA: TGTGCCTGGAGTGTAGTCGAACGTACGAAGTTCTTC. Protein sequence: CAWSVVERTKFF.

This clone occurred once. The V call is TRBV27, the J call TRBJ1-6, with a tentative D call TRBD1 (5 bases). The V gene's germline CDR1 is MNHEY and CDR2 SMNVEV (reference sequence). Trimming removed 7 bases at V and 14 bases at J, with 21 bases between. This CDR3 is built from 14 residues. This chain's CDR3 is CASTSGGGVRALHF. As DNA, the CDR3 is TGTGCCAGCACCTCGGGGGGGGGAGTTCGTGCCCTCCACTTT.

This clone was observed a handful of times. The chain recombines TRBV3-1 (or the pseudogene TRBV3-2) with TRBJ1-6, with D perhaps TRBD1 (6 bases). From germline, CDR1 is LGHDT and CDR2 YNNKEL (reference sequence). There are 14 residues in the CDR3. Trimming cost V 1 base and J 8 bases, with 9 bases left between them. CDR3 DNA sequence: TGTGCCAGCAGCCAAGGACAGGAGCATTCACCCCTCCACTTT. The encoded protein is CASSQGQEHSPLHF.

V gene TRBV7-3 combines with J gene TRBJ1-1; 7 positions agree with TRBD1. Germline V gene data show CDR1 as SGHTA and CDR2 as FQGTGA. Trimming removed 6 bases from V and 5 bases from J; junction bases left unmatched: 6. The CDR3 contains 13 residues. CDR3: CASRAGGSTEAFF. The CDR3 bases are TGTGCCAGCAGGGCAGGGGGAAGTACTGAAGCTTTCTTT.

The CDR3 region has the DNA TGTGCCAGCAGCTTCCAGGGTACAGTCAATGAGCAGTTCTTC. It specifies CASSFQGTVNEQFF. The chain joins TRBV7-8 to TRBJ2-1, with D maybe TRBD1 (5 bases). This CDR3 comprises 14 residues. Germline-derived CDR1 and CDR2 are SGHVS and FQNEAQ. Trimming left V 3 bases short and J 6 bases short, with 12 bases between. The complete variable domain, with remaining parts taken from reference TRBV7-8 and TRBJ2-1, reads GAGVSQSPRYKVAKRGQDVALRCDPISGHVSLFWYQQALGQGPEFLTYFQNEAQLDKSGLPSDRFFAERPEGSVSTLKIQRTQQEDSAVYLCASSFQGTVNEQFFGPGTRLTVL.

The genes are TRBV5-1 and TRBJ1-3, with 7 bases identical to TRBD1. V lost 4 bases to trimming and J lost 0 bases; unmatched junction nucleotides: 4. The CDR3 is made up of 15 amino acids. Per germline, CDR1 SGHRS and CDR2 YFSETQ. CDR3 nucleotides: TGCGCCAGCAGCGTTTCAGGGGGCTCTGGAAACACCATATATTTT. The encoded protein is CASSVSGGSGNTIYF.

The chain recombines TRBV10-3 with TRBJ2-3; 14 bases line up with TRBD2. Germline loops: CDR1 ENHRY, CDR2 SYGVKD. CDR3 size: 18 residues. The V gene end was trimmed by 10 bases and the J gene end by 5 bases; junction bases not matched to a gene: 17. The CDR3 is CATELGTSGGAGLDTQYF. The CDR3 nucleotides are TGTGCCACAGAGCTAGGGACTAGCGGGGGCGCGGGCTTAGATACGCAGTATTTT.

In this sample, this clone turned up once. The rearrangement joins TRBV25-1 to TRBJ2-7; no clear D. This CDR3 is built from 13 residues. Germline V lookup: CDR1 MGHDK, CDR2 SYGVNS. Trimming shortened V by 5 bases and J by 4 bases, and 12 bases separated the two germline ends. CDR3 sequence reads: CASSQAGEYEQYF. The CDR3 coding sequence is TGTGCCAGCAGTCAAGCCGGAGAGTACGAGCAGTACTTC.

This clone was seen a few times. The chain recombines TRBV19 with TRBJ2-1; the D is unclear. CDR1 and CDR2 (germline): LNHDA, SQIVND (reference sequence). This CDR3 spans 15 amino acids. Deletions cut 5 bases from V and 0 bases from J, with 11 bases between. CDR3 sequence (DNA): TGTGCCAGTAGTTTTGGAGCCCGCTCCTACAATGAGCAGTTCTTC. Translation gives CASSFGARSYNEQFF.

This clone was seen more than once but under ten times. The chain has TRBV30 and TRBJ1-2, with 8 positions matching TRBD1. V shed 5 bases, J shed 1 base, and the junction held 9 bases outside the gene matches. The CDR3 is made up of 15 amino acids. Germline V gene data show CDR1 as GTSNPN and CDR2 as SVGIG (reference sequence). CDR3 amino acids: CAWARDRSLNYGYTF. The CDR3, as DNA: TGTGCCTGGGCTCGGGACAGGTCGCTTAACTATGGCTACACCTTC.

The chain has TRBV11-3 and TRBJ2-1, with 9 bases that match TRBD2. Germline lookup yields CDR1 SGHNT and CDR2 YENEEA. V gave up 5 bases and J gave up 3 bases; unmatched junction bases: 11. This CDR3 contains 17 residues. This chain's CDR3 is CASSEGRRLAVYNEQFF. DNA of the CDR3: TGTGCCAGCAGCGAAGGACGGCGACTAGCGGTCTACAATGAGCAGTTCTTC.

The V call is TRBV11-2, the J call TRBJ1-4; weak D call: TRBD1 (5 bases). The CDR3 has 14 amino acids. Trimming cost V 5 bases and J 10 bases, with 17 bases left between them. Germline loops: CDR1 SGHAT, CDR2 FQNNGV. The CDR3 region is CASSPSGTGGKLFF. Here the CDR3 DNA reads TGTGCCAGCAGCCCCAGCGGGACCGGCGGAAAACTGTTTTTT.

This clone was seen more than once but under ten times. This chain joins TRBV4-1 and TRBJ2-7; TRBD1 agrees at 10 bases. Unmatched junction bases numbered 3, after V lost 4 bases and J lost 3 bases. The germline V gene has CDR1 MGHRA and CDR2 YSYEKL. There are 14 residues in the CDR3. The CDR3 region is CASSPWDRGYEQYF. The CDR3 DNA sequence: TGCGCCAGCAGCCCTTGGGACAGGGGCTACGAGCAGTACTTC.

A single count supports this clone. The chain is built from TRBV28 and TRBJ1-3; D is unresolved. This CDR3 is 12 amino acids long. Germline-derived CDR1 and CDR2 are MDHEN and SYDVKM. V shed 6 bases and J shed 8 bases, with 11 bases lying between them. The CDR3 sequence is CASSSRRDTIYF. In nucleotides, the CDR3 is TGTGCCAGCAGCTCCCGCCGGGACACCATATATTTT.

This sequence joins TRBV5-1 and TRBJ2-5; D not certain. In germline, CDR1 is SGHRS, CDR2 YFSETQ. This CDR3 is 15 amino acids long. Trimming took 0 bases from V and 1 from J, leaving 10 bases between them. The CDR3 nucleotides read TGCGCCAGCAGCTTGGGGTTGGCGGCCCAAGAGACCCAGTACTTC. The encoded protein is CASSLGLAAQETQYF.

V and J are TRBV7-2 and TRBJ1-1, with D tentatively TRBD1 (6 bases). The CDR3 sequence is 14 residues long. Per the germline V gene, CDR1 is SGHTA and CDR2 is FQGNSA. The V end was cut by 5 bases, the J end by 7 bases, with 17 bases between. The CDR3 nucleotides are TGTGCCAGCAGCCCCGTCTTGGGGGCGGGTGAAGCTTTCTTT. Its protein is CASSPVLGAGEAFF.

V is TRBV19 and J is TRBJ2-7; 7 nucleotides agree with TRBD1. The germline V gene encodes CDR1 LNHDA and CDR2 SQIVND (reference sequence). The length of the CDR3 is 15 residues. V shed 1 base and J 3 bases; nucleotides not matched to a gene: 6. CDR3 residues: CASSIVYRGDYEQYF. CDR3 coding DNA: TGTGCCAGTAGTATAGTTTACAGGGGAGACTACGAGCAGTACTTC.